A selection of T cell receptor beta chains follows, all from one sample in a study of response to subunit inactivated influenza vaccine. TCRdb processed the RT-PCR reads anew with MiXCR; each CDR3 protein has one entry. The sample shows roughly 460,000 distinct CDR3 sequences, over 9.5% of them seen only once. Specimen: PBMCs from blood, collected roughly 46 days after vaccination. The receptors were gathered from a man in his fifties who received an inactivated influenza vaccine. The CDR3 runs from the conserved cysteine through the conserved F or W. A D gene is named only where the DNA matches it firmly. Some rows have no size entry. The others give once, few or many, or a class for an expanded clone.

V	D	J	size	DNA	CDR3
TRBV4-1	TRBD1	TRBJ1-1	many	TGCGCCAGCAGCCTCGTTCACGGGACAGGAGGGGAAAAGAACACTGAAGCTTTCTTT	CASSLVHGTGGEKNTEAFF
TRBV18	TRBD1	TRBJ2-7	.	TGTGCCAGCTCGCCCGCGCAACAGGGGTCCTACGAGCAGTACTTC	CASSPAQQGSYEQYF
TRBV21-1	.	TRBJ2-2	.	TGTGCCAGCAGCAAAGAAGGTTCTAGCGGGAGTCTGTATCTCAACACCGGGGAGCTGTTTTTT	CASSKEGSSGSLYLNTGELFF
TRBV7-9	.	TRBJ2-3	.	TGTGCCAGCAGCGGGACCGACCCTAGCACAGATACGCAGTATTTT	CASSGTDPSTDTQYF
TRBV5-5	TRBD1	TRBJ2-4	few	TGTGCCAGCAGCTTACAGGGGGCCGTAGCCAAAAACATTCAGTACTTC	CASSLQGAVAKNIQYF
TRBV5-1	TRBD1	TRBJ2-3	few	TGCGCCAGCAGCTTGGGTGGCAGGGGGAGCACAGATACGCAGTATTTT	CASSLGGRGSTDTQYF
TRBV9	.	TRBJ1-4	many	TGTGCCAGCAGCGGGAGTAGTGAAAAACTGTTTTTT	CASSGSSEKLFF
TRBV5-1	TRBD1	TRBJ1-2	.	TGCGCCAGCAGCTCGGGACAGGGGACGGAGGGCTACACCTTC	CASSSGQGTEGYTF
TRBV6-5	.	TRBJ2-7	.	TGTGCCAGCAGTTACTCGTTCACCCCGACCTACGAGCAGTACTTC	CASSYSFTPTYEQYF
TRBV5-6	.	TRBJ2-5	many	TGTGCCAGCAGCTTGAAAGGTGCGGAGACCCAGTACTTC	CASSLKGAETQYF
TRBV6-1	TRBD2	TRBJ2-1	many	TGTGCCAGCACTATGGGACTAGTGGGCAATGAGCAGTTCTTC	CASTMGLVGNEQFF
TRBV7-3	.	TRBJ2-1	many	TGTGCCAGCAGCCCCCAGACGGGGGCCCTCGAGCAGTTCTTC	CASSPQTGALEQFF
TRBV5-1	.	TRBJ2-5	few	TGCGCCAGCAGCTTGGGTCCTTCAGATCAAGAGACCCAGTACTTC	CASSLGPSDQETQYF
TRBV28	.	TRBJ2-3	.	TGTGCCAGCAGTCAGAACCCGGGCCTCACAGATACGCAGTATTTT	CASSQNPGLTDTQYF
TRBV12-3/TRBV12-4	.	TRBJ1-4	many	TGTGCCAGCAGCTCGGGACGAACGCGCGGCGCGGAAAAACTGTTTTTT	CASSSGRTRGAEKLFF
TRBV20-1	.	TRBJ1-6	.	TGCAGTGCTAGAGAACAGCACCTATATAATTCACCCCTCCACTTT	CSAREQHLYNSPLHF
TRBV7-9	.	TRBJ2-2	.	TGTGCCAGCGCTAGGATAGAGGGCCAATTCGGGGAGCTGTTTTTT	CASARIEGQFGELFF
TRBV11-1	TRBD1	TRBJ2-7	.	TGTGCCAGCAGCCCTCTTAGGGGAAGCACAGGGGTAAGGTCCGAGCAGTACTTC	CASSPLRGSTGVRSEQYF
TRBV7-2	.	TRBJ2-7	.	TGTGCCAGCAGGTCCTTGTGGGGGAGGGACAGCCCCTACGAGCAGTACTTC	CASRSLWGRDSPYEQYF
TRBV20-1	.	TRBJ2-7	few	TGCAGTGCTAGAGCCACAACCCGTTACGAGCAGTACTTC	CSARATTRYEQYF
TRBV14	TRBD1	TRBJ1-1	few	TGTGCCAGCAGCCAAGACAGGGCGGTCAGGGGGTACACTGAAGCTTTCTTT	CASSQDRAVRGYTEAFF